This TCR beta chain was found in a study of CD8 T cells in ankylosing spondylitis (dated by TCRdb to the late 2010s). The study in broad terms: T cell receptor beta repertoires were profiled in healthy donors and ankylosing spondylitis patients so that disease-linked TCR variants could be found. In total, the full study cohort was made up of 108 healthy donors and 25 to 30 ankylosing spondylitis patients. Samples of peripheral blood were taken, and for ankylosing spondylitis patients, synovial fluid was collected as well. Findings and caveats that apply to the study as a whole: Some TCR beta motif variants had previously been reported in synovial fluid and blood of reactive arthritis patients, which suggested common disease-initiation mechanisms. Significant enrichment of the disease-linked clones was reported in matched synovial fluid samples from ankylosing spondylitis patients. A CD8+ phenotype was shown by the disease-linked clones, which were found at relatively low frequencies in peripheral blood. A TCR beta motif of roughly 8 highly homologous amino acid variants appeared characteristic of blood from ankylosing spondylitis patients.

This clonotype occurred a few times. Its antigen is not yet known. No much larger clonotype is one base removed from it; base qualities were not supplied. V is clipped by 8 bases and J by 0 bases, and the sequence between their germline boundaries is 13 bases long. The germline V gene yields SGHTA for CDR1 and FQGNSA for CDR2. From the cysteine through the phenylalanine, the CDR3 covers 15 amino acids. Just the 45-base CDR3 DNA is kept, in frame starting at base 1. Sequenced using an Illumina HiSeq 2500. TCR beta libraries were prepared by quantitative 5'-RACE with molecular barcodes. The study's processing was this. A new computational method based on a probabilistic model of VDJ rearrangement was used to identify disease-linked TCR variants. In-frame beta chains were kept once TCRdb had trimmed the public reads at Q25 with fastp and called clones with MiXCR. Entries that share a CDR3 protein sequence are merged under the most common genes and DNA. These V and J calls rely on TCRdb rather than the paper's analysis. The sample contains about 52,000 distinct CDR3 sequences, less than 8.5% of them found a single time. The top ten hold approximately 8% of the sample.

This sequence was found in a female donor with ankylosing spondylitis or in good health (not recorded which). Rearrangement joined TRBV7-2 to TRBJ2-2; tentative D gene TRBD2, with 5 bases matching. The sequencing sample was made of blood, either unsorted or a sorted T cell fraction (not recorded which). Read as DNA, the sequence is TGTGCCAGCTCCCAGAGAGGGACGAACACCGGGGAGCTGTTTTTT. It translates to CASSQRGTNTGELFF.